Below, 16 T cell receptor beta chains from the same sample are listed, as sequenced in a study of shared clonotypes between healthy human individuals. Sequenced by immunoSEQ multiplex PCR; TCRdb stores in-frame clones only, minus some. The profile shows roughly 590,000 clones, less than 97% of them singletons. CD8 cells regarded as naive lacked CD45RO, were positively chosen for CCR7, and omitted terminally differentiated effector memory CD45RA+ cells. Sequenced material: naive CD8+ T cells sorted from blood. These receptor sequences come from a woman aged 25-40 years in good health.

This rearrangement joins TRBV5-1 to TRBJ1-4, with D possibly being TRBD1 (5 bases). The V end lost 4 bases, the J end lost 8 bases, and 18 bases lay between the germline ends. CDR3 length equals 15 residues. Germline-derived CDR1 and CDR2 are SGHRS and YFSETQ. In nucleotides, the CDR3 is TGCGCCAGCAGCCTCACCTCGGGGCCAGTGGAAAAACTGTTTTTT. Residues: CASSLTSGPVEKLFF.

CDR3 sequence reads: CASSLFLYNEQFF. CDR3 nucleotide sequence: TGTGCCAGCAGTTTATTCCTTTACAATGAGCAGTTCTTC. The rearrangement joins TRBV28 to TRBJ2-1; no clear D. From germline, CDR1 is MDHEN and CDR2 SYDVKM. The CDR3 totals 13 residues. The V and J ends lost 1 base and 4 bases respectively, with 5 bases between them.

The rearrangement uses TRBV4-1 and TRBJ2-1; 10 nucleotides agree with TRBD1. The CDR3 is 17 residues long. The junction had 10 bases not matched to a gene; V was cut back by 2 bases and J by 6 bases. Per germline, CDR1 MGHRA and CDR2 YSYEKL. The CDR3 bases are TGCGCCAGCAGCCAAACGAGGACAGGGGGTAATCTCAATGAGCAGTTCTTC. Translating it yields CASSQTRTGGNLNEQFF.

The chain combines TRBV9 with TRBJ2-3; 11 bases fit TRBD1. The germline V gene encodes CDR1 SGDLS and CDR2 YYNGEE. This CDR3 has 15 amino acids. V gave up 2 bases and J gave up 7 bases; unmatched junction bases: 6. This CDR3 reads CASSVRDRGDNTQYF. The CDR3 bases are TGTGCCAGCAGCGTCCGGGACAGGGGGGATAATACGCAGTATTTT.

The genes are TRBV19 and TRBJ2-1; TRBD2 agrees at 13 bases. The length of the CDR3 is 19 residues. From germline, CDR1 is LNHDA and CDR2 SQIVND (reference sequence). V lost 0 bases, J lost 7 bases, and 12 bases stayed unmatched. The CDR3 reads CASSIDRAHLLAGGNEQFF. The DNA of the CDR3 is TGTGCCAGTAGTATAGATCGGGCCCACTTACTAGCGGGAGGGAATGAGCAGTTCTTC. Full variable domain (outside the CDR3, taken from reference TRBV19 and TRBJ2-1): DGGITQSPKYLFRKEGQNVTLSCEQNLNHDAMYWYRQDPGQGLRLIYYSQIVNDFQKGDIAEGYSVSREKKESFPLTVTSAQKNPTAFYLCASSIDRAHLLAGGNEQFFGPGTRLTVL.

The V and J genes are TRBV30 and TRBJ2-2; 10 bases are shared with TRBD2. V lost 0 bases to trimming and J lost 3 bases; unmatched junction nucleotides: 10. The germline CDR1 and CDR2 sequences are GTSNPN and SVGIG (reference sequence). This CDR3 spans 18 amino acids. CDR3 region: CAWSVFWSGRAYTGELFF. DNA of the CDR3: TGTGCCTGGAGTGTCTTTTGGAGCGGGAGGGCGTACACCGGGGAGCTGTTTTTT.

CDR3: CASSVPRQGEGTGELFF. The CDR3 bases are TGTGCCAGCAGCGTCCCCCGGCAGGGCGAGGGCACCGGGGAGCTGTTTTTT. The rearrangement links TRBV9 to TRBJ2-2, with D perhaps assigned TRBD1 or TRBD2 (5 bases each). The length of the CDR3 is 17 residues. The germline CDR1 and CDR2 sequences are SGDLS and YYNGEE. V was trimmed by 2 bases and J by 4 bases, leaving 18 bases between them.

V gene TRBV10-2 combines with J gene TRBJ2-3; possibly TRBD1 for D (5 bases). V gave up 0 bases and J gave up 0 bases, with 16 bases separating them. CDR3 length: 18 residues. Germline V gene lookup returns CDR1 WSHSY and CDR2 SAAADI. The CDR3 protein is CASSESLSRVESTDTQYF. The CDR3 DNA follows: TGCGCCAGCAGTGAGTCATTAAGCAGGGTAGAAAGCACAGATACGCAGTATTTT.

The chain links TRBV11-2 to TRBJ2-1; a possible D gene is TRBD2 (6 bases). The germline V gene has CDR1 SGHAT and CDR2 FQNNGV. V lost 1 base to trimming and J lost 8 bases, with 18 bases between them. This CDR3 is built from 16 residues. The CDR3 bases are TGTGCCAGCAGCTTAGGGGACGCGGAGGGTATACATGAGCAGTTCTTC. It yields the protein CASSLGDAEGIHEQFF. The variable domain in full, with the rest retrieved from reference TRBV11-2 and TRBJ2-1, is EAGVAQSPRYKIIEKRQSVAFWCNPISGHATLYWYQQILGQGPKLLIQFQNNGVVDDSQLPKDRFSAERLKGVDSTLKIQPAKLEDSAVYLCASSLGDAEGIHEQFFGPGTRLTVL.

The J gene is TRBJ2-5, the V gene TRBV15; 11 bases fit TRBD2. This CDR3 comprises 15 residues. V lost 3 bases to trimming and J lost 2 bases; unmatched junction nucleotides: 2. Germline V gene sequence: CDR1 LNHNV, CDR2 YYDKDF (reference sequence). CDR3 region: CATSRGTSGQETQYF. For the CDR3, the DNA is TGTGCCACCAGCAGGGGGACTAGCGGACAAGAGACCCAGTACTTC.

This clone was picked up a small number of times. The chain couples TRBV9 to TRBJ2-2; a possible D gene is TRBD1 (5 bases). The germline V gene encodes CDR1 SGDLS and CDR2 YYNGEE. V lost 9 bases to trimming and J lost 5 bases, with 11 bases between them. CDR3 size: 12 residues. This CDR3 is CATTDNTGELFF. CDR3 bases: TGTGCCACGACAGATAATACCGGGGAGCTGTTTTTT.

The chain uses TRBV7-9 and TRBJ2-5; TRBD2 is a possible D gene (6 bases). The CDR3 runs 14 residues. V lost 6 bases and J lost 2, with 13 bases in between. Germline-derived CDR1 and CDR2 are SEHNR and FQNEAQ (reference sequence). CDR3 in amino acids: CASSQRTTQETQYF. In DNA, the CDR3 is TGTGCCAGCAGTCAGCGGACTACACAAGAGACCCAGTACTTC.

The chain couples TRBV4-1 to TRBJ2-1; D unresolved. The length of the CDR3 is 14 residues. The V end was cut by 3 bases, the J end by 9 bases, with 15 bases between. Per germline, CDR1 MGHRA and CDR2 YSYEKL. The CDR3 here is CASSHSGLGPEQFF. In DNA form, the CDR3 reads TGCGCCAGCAGCCACTCCGGGCTCGGCCCTGAGCAGTTCTTC.

The rearrangement joins TRBV7-9 to TRBJ2-7; possibly TRBD1 or TRBD2 for D (5 bases each). Germline V gene lookup returns CDR1 SEHNR and CDR2 FQNEAQ (reference sequence). V was pared by 4 bases and J by 2 bases, with 12 bases between. The CDR3 contains 14 residues. CDR3 nucleotides: TGTGCCAGCAGCTCCTGGGACGAACCCTACGAGCAGTACTTC. Translation: CASSSWDEPYEQYF.

The chain has TRBV27 and TRBJ2-7; D gene unclear. This CDR3 region has 13 residues. Germline CDR1 MNHEY, CDR2 SMNVEV (reference sequence). V was cut by 6 bases and J by 2 bases, with 11 bases left in between. CDR3 region: CASSPLNAYEQYF. CDR3 sequence (DNA): TGTGCCAGCAGCCCCCTCAACGCCTACGAGCAGTACTTC.

The chain couples TRBV27 to TRBJ2-3; D possibly corresponds to TRBD1 (5 bases). CDR1 and CDR2 from the germline V gene are MNHEY and SMNVEV (reference sequence). With 6 bases removed from V and 6 bases from J, the gap between germline ends came to 19 bases. The CDR3 has 15 residues. The CDR3 is CASSLALGYRDTQYF. DNA of the CDR3: TGTGCCAGCAGCTTGGCACTGGGCTACAGGGATACGCAGTATTTT.